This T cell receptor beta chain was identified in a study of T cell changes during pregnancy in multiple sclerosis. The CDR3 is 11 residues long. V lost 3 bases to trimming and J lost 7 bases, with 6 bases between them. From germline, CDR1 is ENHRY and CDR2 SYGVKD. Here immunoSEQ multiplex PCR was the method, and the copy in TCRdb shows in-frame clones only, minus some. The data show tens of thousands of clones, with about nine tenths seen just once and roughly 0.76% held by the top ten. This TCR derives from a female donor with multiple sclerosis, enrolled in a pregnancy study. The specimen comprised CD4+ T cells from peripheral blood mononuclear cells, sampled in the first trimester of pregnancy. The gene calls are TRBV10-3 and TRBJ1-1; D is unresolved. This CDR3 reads CAISDSYEAFF. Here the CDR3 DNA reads TGTGCCATCAGTGACTCCTATGAAGCTTTCTTT.